This T cell receptor beta chain was identified in a study of CD8 T cells in ankylosing spondylitis. The J segment lost 6 bases and the V segment lost 10 bases, leaving 23 bases of the junction unmatched. Germline V lookup: CDR1 LGHDT, CDR2 YNNKEL (reference sequence). This CDR3 is built from 17 residues. Each CDR3 protein gets one entry after TCRdb re-called the 5' RACE reads with MiXCR. The data contain tens of thousands of distinct CDR3 sequences, about 5.7% of them seen just once; the ten biggest clones take up over 2%. The specimen sequenced was blood, either unsorted or a sorted T cell fraction (not recorded which). This clonotype was obtained from a male donor with ankylosing spondylitis or in good health (not recorded which). This chain uses TRBV3-1 with TRBJ1-1, with 7 bases fitting TRBD1. The CDR3 nucleotides read TGTGCCACCACCCAAGAGATCGCGGGGGGACAGACATCTGAAGCTTTCTTT. This translates into CATTQEIAGGQTSEAFF.